The rows below give T cell receptor beta chains drawn from one sample of a study of T cells in Graves' hyperthyroidism and ophthalmopathy. TCRdb re-called the multiplex PCR reads through MiXCR, storing one row per CDR3 protein. The data contain 400,000 or so distinct CDR3 sequences, around 15% of them singletons. Specimen: blood. The origin of the receptors is a woman aged 25 to 45 with Graves' ophthalmopathy. Each CDR3 is given with its conserved first and last residue. Fields, in order: clone size, J gene, V gene, D gene, CDR3 protein, CDR3 DNA. A D gene is named only where the DNA matches it firmly. Only some rows state a clone size, as once, few, many or a class for expanded clones.

many TRBJ1-1 TRBV6-1 . CASSLQGSNTEAFF TGTGCCAGCAGTCTTCAGGGATCGAACACTGAAGCTTTCTTT
. TRBJ1-5 TRBV28 . CASSLSPGTLPDRPQHF TGTGCCAGCAGTTTATCCCCCGGGACACTCCCCGACCGGCCCCAGCATTTT
few TRBJ1-6 TRBV5-1 TRBD1 CASSSTGDLNSPFHF TGCGCCAGCAGCTCAACAGGGGACCTTAATTCACCCTTCCACTTT
many TRBJ2-5 TRBV20-1 . CSARVGQETQYF TGCAGTGCTAGAGTTGGACAAGAGACCCAGTACTTC
many TRBJ2-7 TRBV30 . CAYEGDEQYF TGTGCCTATGAAGGGGACGAGCAGTACTTC
many TRBJ2-7 TRBV12-5 TRBD1 CASGPGTGVYEQYF TGTGCTAGTGGCCCCGGGACAGGAGTCTACGAGCAGTACTTC
many TRBJ2-5 TRBV6-1 . CASSERDTLQETQYF TGTGCCAGCAGTGAACGGGACACCCTCCAAGAGACCCAGTACTTC
many TRBJ1-2 TRBV30 TRBD1 CAWRYLRGVSYGYTF TGTGCCTGGAGGTATCTCAGGGGGGTGAGCTATGGCTACACCTTC
many TRBJ2-1 TRBV6-1 TRBD2 CASRSRGGGNEQFF TGTGCCAGCAGATCCCGGGGGGGCGGCAATGAGCAGTTCTTC
few TRBJ1-3 TRBV19 . CASKLASSGNTIYF TGTGCCAGTAAATTGGCTAGCTCTGGAAACACCATATATTTT
many TRBJ2-7 TRBV2 TRBD1 CASSDRDRALDEQYF TGTGCCAGCAGCGACCGGGACAGGGCGCTAGACGAGCAGTACTTC
many TRBJ1-2 TRBV7-9 TRBD1 CASSPGRGRTYGYTF TGTGCCAGCAGCCCCGGCAGGGGGCGTACCTATGGCTACACCTTC
many TRBJ2-3 TRBV27 . CASSLQVRVSSTDTQYF TGTGCCAGCAGTTTGCAAGTAAGGGTCTCTAGCACAGATACGCAGTATTTT
many TRBJ1-2 TRBV28 . CASSPSSAANYGYTF TGTGCCAGCAGCCCCTCCTCGGCTGCTAACTATGGCTACACCTTC
many TRBJ2-2 TRBV6-1 TRBD1 CASVNRGWVNTGELFF TGTGCCAGCGTTAACAGGGGCTGGGTTAACACCGGGGAGCTGTTTTTT
many TRBJ2-1 TRBV7-9 TRBD2 CASSPPSGGAYNEQFF TGTGCCAGCAGCCCTCCTAGCGGGGGGGCCTACAATGAGCAGTTCTTC
. TRBJ2-1 TRBV2 TRBD1 CASWGTGNNEQFF TGTGCCAGCTGGGGGACAGGGAACAATGAGCAGTTCTTC
many TRBJ1-2 TRBV29-1 . CSVEGQVYGYTF TGCAGCGTTGAAGGTCAGGTTTATGGCTACACCTTC
. TRBJ2-4 TRBV15 . CATSRDLETQYF TGTGCCACCAGCAGAGATCTGGAAACTCAGTACTTC
. TRBJ2-7 TRBV9 . CASSVDETGLPGEQYF TGTGCCAGCAGCGTAGACGAGACCGGGCTACCTGGCGAGCAGTACTTC
many TRBJ1-2 TRBV28 . CASSRTVVVSLPSKGYTF TGTGCCAGCAGCAGGACCGTCGTAGTCAGTTTACCTTCGAAGGGCTACACCTTC
. TRBJ1-1 TRBV25-1 . CASSEFQGTEAFF TGTGCCAGCAGTGAATTCCAAGGCACTGAAGCTTTCTTT
. TRBJ2-7 TRBV29-1 TRBD1 CSVSPGQGFYEQYF TGCAGCGTTAGTCCGGGACAGGGATTCTACGAGCAGTACTTC
many TRBJ1-5 TRBV2 TRBD1 CASTEGAGGQPQHF TGTGCCAGCACCGAGGGGGCAGGGGGACAGCCCCAGCATTTT
many TRBJ2-5 TRBV5-6 . CASSAGGGETQYF TGTGCCAGCAGCGCAGGAGGGGGAGAGACCCAGTACTTC
many TRBJ2-3 TRBV7-2 . CASRGGRGNTDTQYF TGTGCCAGCAGAGGCGGCAGGGGAAACACAGATACGCAGTATTTT